This passage covers 7 T cell receptor beta chains from one sample sequenced in a study of CD8 T cells in ankylosing spondylitis. TCRdb analysed the 5' RACE reads with MiXCR anew, one entry per CDR3 protein. The sample has 250,000 to 350,000 distinct CDR3 sequences; around 19% are singletons. The sequencing sample was made of blood, either unsorted or a sorted T cell fraction (not recorded which). Source of these receptors: a male donor with ankylosing spondylitis or in good health (not recorded which).

The chain uses TRBV3-1 and TRBJ2-3; D is perhaps TRBD1 (5 bases). V lost 4 bases and J lost 0, with 14 bases in between. CDR1 and CDR2 (germline): LGHDT, YNNKEL (reference sequence). The CDR3 contains 16 residues. The CDR3 DNA is TGTGCCAGCAGCCCCCTGGGGCAGGAGAGCACAGATACGCAGTATTTT. Encoded protein: CASSPLGQESTDTQYF.

V usage is TRBV12-3 or TRBV12-4 and J usage is TRBJ1-2; unclear D gene. The V and J ends lost 1 base and 8 bases respectively, with 11 bases between them. There are 13 residues in the CDR3. CDR3 amino acids: CASSLVPGGGYTF. CDR3 DNA: TGTGCCAGCAGTTTAGTTCCGGGAGGCGGCTACACCTTC.

The V and J genes are TRBV28 and TRBJ2-3; 14 nucleotides line up with TRBD2. The CDR3 is made up of 15 amino acids. Trimming removed 8 bases from V and 3 bases from J; junction bases left unmatched: 4. Germline loops: CDR1 MDHEN, CDR2 SYDVKM. The CDR3 DNA reads as TGTGCCAGCCTTAGACTAGCGGGAGGGACAGATACGCAGTATTTT. Amino acids: CASLRLAGGTDTQYF. Full variable domain (rest looked up from reference TRBV28 and TRBJ2-3): DVKVTQSSRYLVKRTGEKVFLECVQDMDHENMFWYRQDPGLGLRLIYFSYDVKMKEKGDIPEGYSVSREKKERFSLILESASTNQTSMYLCASLRLAGGTDTQYFGPGTRLTVL.

This chain connects TRBV6-5 to TRBJ2-1; D not resolved. The ends were cut back, 5 bases at V and 12 bases at J, with 14 bases in the middle. This CDR3 has 12 amino acids. Germline V gives CDR1 MNHEY, CDR2 SVGAGI. CDR3 in DNA: TGTGCCAGCAGTACGAACTGGGATGCGCAGTTCTTC. Translated: CASSTNWDAQFF.

This clonotype was counted at least ten times. The chain is built from TRBV10-3 and TRBJ2-1; 9 bases map to TRBD2. J lost 5 bases, V lost 2 bases, and 7 bases had no gene match. This CDR3 spans 16 amino acids. Germline CDR1 reads ENHRY; CDR2 reads SYGVKD. In nucleotides, the CDR3 is TGTGCCATCAGTGAGAGACTAGCGGCCGCCCACAATGAGCAGTTCTTC. Amino acid sequence: CAISERLAAAHNEQFF.

The chain combines TRBV5-1 with TRBJ2-5; TRBD1 or TRBD2 may be the D gene (5 bases each). V lost 4 bases, J lost 5 bases, and 9 bases lay in between. This CDR3 spans 12 amino acids. The germline CDR1 and CDR2 sequences are SGHRS and YFSETQ. This chain's CDR3 is CASSPGAETQYF. The CDR3 DNA reads TGCGCCAGCAGCCCCGGGGCGGAGACCCAGTACTTC. Complete variable domain (other parts from reference TRBV5-1 and TRBJ2-5): KAGVTQTPRYLIKTRGQQVTLSCSPISGHRSVSWYQQTPGQGLQFLFEYFSETQRNKGNFPGRFSGRQFSNSRSEMNVSTLELGDSALYLCASSPGAETQYFGPGTRLLVL.

Only a few counts were recorded for this clonotype. The chain links TRBV18 to TRBJ1-1; D might be TRBD1 (5 bases). Germline V CDR1 and CDR2: KGHSH, LQKENI. V was pared by 3 bases and J by 1 base, with 9 bases between. The CDR3 has 14 amino acids. CDR3 loop: CASSPQGTNTEAFF. For the CDR3, the DNA is TGTGCCAGCTCACCCCAGGGTACGAACACTGAAGCTTTCTTT.